This TCR beta chain came from a study of blood T cell repertoires in COVID-19. V dropped 6 bases and J dropped 9; count of bases not matched to a gene: 5. Germline V gene lookup returns CDR1 KGHSH and CDR2 LQKENI. The CDR3 is 12 amino acids. Authors' processing steps: Counts of nucleated cells, estimated from reference gene primer amplification, were obtained. Data came from immunoSEQ multiplex PCR; TCRdb stores just in-frame clones and leaves some out. The V and J calls and clone size were taken over from that table, and D and trimming were inferred from the DNA. Of 80,000 to 95,000 clones in the sample, over 75% were seen once.

Sequences were obtained from peripheral blood. This sequence joins TRBV18 and TRBJ1-1, with 9 bases lining up with TRBD1. This receptor was identified in a man older than 75 with active or convalescent COVID-19. The CDR3 sequence is CASSLGQGQAFF. CDR3 DNA sequence: TGTGCCAGCTCTCTTGGACAGGGGCAAGCTTTCTTT.